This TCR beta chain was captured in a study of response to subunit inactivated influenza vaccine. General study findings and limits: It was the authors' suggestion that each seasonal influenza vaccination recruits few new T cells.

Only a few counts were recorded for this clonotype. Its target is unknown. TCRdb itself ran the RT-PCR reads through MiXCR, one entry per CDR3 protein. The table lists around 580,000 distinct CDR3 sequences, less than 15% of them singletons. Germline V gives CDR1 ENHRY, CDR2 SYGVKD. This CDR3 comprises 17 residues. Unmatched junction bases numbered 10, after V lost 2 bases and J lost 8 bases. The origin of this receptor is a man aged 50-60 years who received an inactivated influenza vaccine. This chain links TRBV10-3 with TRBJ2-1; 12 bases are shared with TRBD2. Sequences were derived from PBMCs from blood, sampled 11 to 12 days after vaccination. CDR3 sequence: CAISEDPYTSGRYEQFF. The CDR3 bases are TGTGCCATCAGTGAGGACCCGTATACTAGCGGGAGGTATGAGCAGTTCTTC.